This TCR beta chain was retrieved from a study of cytomegalovirus exposure and HLA in healthy donors. About the study: As an earlier analysis found, roughly 180 million T cells yielded about 120 million unique TCR beta sequences.

The CDR3 is made up of 14 amino acids. Germline values: CDR1 LGHNT, CDR2 FRNRAP. V was cut by 5 bases and J by 4 bases, with 14 bases left in between. The primer mix had 60 Vbeta and 13 Jbeta primers. Some clones are missing from TCRdb's copy, which holds only in-frame ones; the method was immunoSEQ multiplex PCR. The sample carries approximately 130,000 clones, about four fifths recorded once. The rearrangement joins TRBV12-5 to TRBJ2-5; D may be TRBD1 (6 bases). The receptor comes from a woman in her thirties or forties in good health and CMV-seronegative. The sample comprised PBMCs. The CDR3 DNA is TGTGCTAGTGGTAGTGGACAGACGGGAGAGACCCAGTACTTC. It yields the protein CASGSGQTGETQYF.